The rows below give T cell receptor beta chains drawn from one sample of a study of blood T cell repertoires in COVID-19. Only in-frame clones appear in the TCRdb table, and some are missing; sequencing was by immunoSEQ multiplex PCR. The repertoire includes 60,000 to 85,000 clones, 70% to 90% of them detected once, and approximately 9.9% sits in the top ten. Sequenced: peripheral blood. These receptors were obtained from a man aged 55 to 70 with COVID-19, enrolled during active disease. CDR3s include the opening cysteine and the closing phenylalanine or tryptophan. The D gene is left open where the match is weak. Size is omitted from some rows. Given values are once, few, many or a class for expanded clones.

V gene	J gene	D gene	clone size	CDR3 protein	CDR3 DNA
TRBV7-9	TRBJ2-1	-	-	CASVEAFSYNEQFF	TGTGCCAGCGTAGAGGCGTTCTCCTACAATGAGCAGTTCTTC
TRBV5-6	TRBJ1-2	-	-	CASSFRSYGYTF	TGTGCCAGCAGCTTCAGATCCTATGGCTACACCTTC
TRBV7-9	TRBJ1-5	-	-	CASSPGTNGRNQPQHF	TGTGCCAGCAGCCCCGGGACAAACGGCCGCAATCAGCCCCAGCATTTT
TRBV29-1	TRBJ1-2	-	few	CSALDSSYGYTF	TGCAGCGCCCTGGACAGTTCCTATGGCTACACCTTC
TRBV6-1	TRBJ2-5	TRBD1	-	CASSDGTGRQETQYF	TGTGCCAGCAGTGACGGGACAGGACGTCAAGAGACCCAGTACTTC
TRBV29-1	TRBJ1-1	-	once	CSGKDRYMNTEAFF	TGCAGCGGCAAAGACAGATACATGAACACTGAAGCTTTCTTT
TRBV7-3	TRBJ1-6	TRBD1	-	CASSRTGDSSSPLHF	TGTGCCAGCAGCAGGACAGGGGACTCAAGTTCACCCCTCCACTTT
TRBV30	TRBJ1-2	-	-	CALEQGPQGGYTF	TGTGCTCTGGAACAGGGTCCCCAGGGGGGCTACACCTTC
TRBV7-2	TRBJ1-2	-	-	CASTPGDNYGYTF	TGTGCCAGCACTCCAGGGGATAACTATGGCTACACCTTC
TRBV28	TRBJ1-2	TRBD1	-	CASSPGQGALGYTF	TGTGCCAGCAGCCCGGGACAGGGGGCGTTAGGCTACACCTTC
TRBV19	TRBJ1-1	-	-	CASRRDLATTEAFF	TGTGCCAGTAGGAGGGATCTGGCCACGACTGAAGCTTTCTTT
TRBV4-1	TRBJ1-2	-	few	CASTVPGHLMGYTF	TGCGCCAGCACCGTCCCGGGACATCTCATGGGCTACACCTTC
TRBV6-5	TRBJ1-5	-	-	CASGGVGGPQHF	TGTGCCAGCGGAGGCGTGGGTGGGCCCCAGCATTTT
TRBV3-1/TRBV3-2	TRBJ2-5	-	-	CASSRDFSQETQYF	TGTGCCAGCAGCCGTGACTTTTCCCAAGAGACCCAGTACTTC
TRBV2	TRBJ1-2	-	-	CASSVVSEGGYTF	TGTGCCAGCAGTGTCGTGAGTGAGGGCGGCTACACCTTC
TRBV2	TRBJ2-1	-	-	CASPRTAAPSSSYNEQFF	TGTGCCAGCCCACGGACAGCGGCTCCATCGAGCTCCTACAATGAGCAGTTCTTC
TRBV3-1/TRBV3-2	TRBJ2-1	TRBD2	-	CASSRGLVNYNEQFF	TGTGCCAGCAGCCGGGGACTAGTCAACTACAATGAGCAGTTCTTC
TRBV6-2/TRBV6-3	TRBJ2-4	-	-	CASSPDSWAKNIQYF	TGTGCCAGCAGCCCCGACAGCTGGGCCAAAAACATTCAGTACTTC
TRBV28	TRBJ1-2	TRBD1	once	CASRRGQGAYGYTF	TGTGCCAGCAGGCGGGGACAGGGAGCCTATGGCTACACCTTC
TRBV19	TRBJ2-2	TRBD1	-	CASSSRQGNGELFF	TGTGCCAGTAGTAGTCGACAGGGGAACGGGGAGCTGTTTTTT
TRBV18	TRBJ1-3	-	-	CASSPGISGNTIYF	TGTGCCAGCTCACCAGGCATCTCTGGAAACACCATATATTTT
TRBV9	TRBJ2-1	-	-	CASSVAQGSYNEQFF	TGTGCCAGCAGCGTAGCCCAGGGCTCCTACAATGAGCAGTTCTTC
TRBV5-1	TRBJ1-4	TRBD1	-	CASSLGTGQGKLFF	TGCGCCAGCAGCTTGGGGACAGGGCAGGGAAAACTGTTTTTT
TRBV29-1	TRBJ2-7	TRBD1	-	CSVRQGESEQYF	TGCAGCGTTCGACAGGGGGAGTCCGAGCAGTACTTC
TRBV7-6	TRBJ1-4	-	-	CASSVFGEMGEKLFF	TGTGCCAGCAGCGTCTTTGGGGAGATGGGGGAAAAACTGTTTTTT
TRBV24-1	TRBJ2-3	-	-	CATSDDRVPDTQYF	TGTGCCACCAGTGATGACCGGGTGCCAGATACGCAGTATTTT
TRBV5-1	TRBJ1-3	TRBD1	-	CASRRLGTGVGNTIYF	TGCGCCAGCAGAAGACTCGGGACAGGGGTTGGAAACACCATATATTTT
TRBV29-1	TRBJ2-7	TRBD1	few	CSVDSLGQGHEQYF	TGCAGCGTTGATTCTCTAGGACAGGGCCACGAGCAGTACTTC
TRBV6-1	TRBJ1-5	-	-	CASSESPRGQPQHF	TGTGCCAGCAGTGAATCCCCCCGGGGTCAGCCCCAGCATTTT
TRBV10-3	TRBJ2-7	TRBD1	few	CATGQGYEQYF	TGTGCCACGGGACAGGGCTACGAGCAGTACTTC
TRBV7-9	TRBJ2-5	TRBD2	-	CASSPGRTSLETQYF	TGTGCCAGCAGCCCCGGGAGGACTAGTCTCGAGACCCAGTACTTC
TRBV11-2	TRBJ2-7	-	-	CASSFSNGDYEQYF	TGTGCCAGCAGCTTTTCCAACGGTGACTACGAGCAGTACTTC
TRBV2	TRBJ1-6	-	-	CATVGGGYHNSPLHF	TGTGCCACCGTGGGCGGGGGCTACCATAATTCACCCCTCCACTTT
TRBV24-1	TRBJ2-3	TRBD1	-	CATSDFIGTGDTADTQYF	TGTGCCACCAGTGATTTTATAGGGACAGGGGATACCGCAGATACGCAGTATTTT
TRBV5-5	TRBJ2-5	-	-	CASSLGSSALQETQYF	TGTGCCAGCAGCTTGGGGTCTAGCGCCCTCCAAGAGACCCAGTACTTC
TRBV7-3	TRBJ2-5	-	-	CASSPQETSKETQYF	TGTGCCAGCAGCCCACAGGAGACTAGTAAAGAGACCCAGTACTTC
TRBV19	TRBJ1-1	TRBD1	-	CASSRDRGHGNTEAFF	TGTGCCAGTAGTAGGGACAGGGGGCATGGGAACACTGAAGCTTTCTTT
TRBV19	TRBJ1-4	-	-	CASSIKGRGSPNEKLFF	TGTGCCAGTAGTATAAAGGGCAGGGGAAGTCCTAATGAAAAACTGTTTTTT
TRBV2	TRBJ1-5	-	-	CASSVYYSNQPQHF	TGTGCCAGCAGTGTATATTATAGCAATCAGCCCCAGCATTTT